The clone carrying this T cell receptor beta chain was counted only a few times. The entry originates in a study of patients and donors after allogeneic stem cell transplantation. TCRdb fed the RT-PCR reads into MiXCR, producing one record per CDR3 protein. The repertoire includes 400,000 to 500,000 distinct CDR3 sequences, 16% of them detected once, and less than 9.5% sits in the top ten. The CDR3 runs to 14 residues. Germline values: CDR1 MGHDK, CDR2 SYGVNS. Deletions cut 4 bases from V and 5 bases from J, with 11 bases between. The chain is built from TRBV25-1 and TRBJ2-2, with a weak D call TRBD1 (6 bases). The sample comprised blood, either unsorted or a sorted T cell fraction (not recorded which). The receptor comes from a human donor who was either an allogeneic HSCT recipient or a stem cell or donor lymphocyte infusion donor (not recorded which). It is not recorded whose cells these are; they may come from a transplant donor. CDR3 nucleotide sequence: TGTGCCAGCAGTGGCCCCGGACAGACCGGGGAGCTGTTTTTT. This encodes CASSGPGQTGELFF.